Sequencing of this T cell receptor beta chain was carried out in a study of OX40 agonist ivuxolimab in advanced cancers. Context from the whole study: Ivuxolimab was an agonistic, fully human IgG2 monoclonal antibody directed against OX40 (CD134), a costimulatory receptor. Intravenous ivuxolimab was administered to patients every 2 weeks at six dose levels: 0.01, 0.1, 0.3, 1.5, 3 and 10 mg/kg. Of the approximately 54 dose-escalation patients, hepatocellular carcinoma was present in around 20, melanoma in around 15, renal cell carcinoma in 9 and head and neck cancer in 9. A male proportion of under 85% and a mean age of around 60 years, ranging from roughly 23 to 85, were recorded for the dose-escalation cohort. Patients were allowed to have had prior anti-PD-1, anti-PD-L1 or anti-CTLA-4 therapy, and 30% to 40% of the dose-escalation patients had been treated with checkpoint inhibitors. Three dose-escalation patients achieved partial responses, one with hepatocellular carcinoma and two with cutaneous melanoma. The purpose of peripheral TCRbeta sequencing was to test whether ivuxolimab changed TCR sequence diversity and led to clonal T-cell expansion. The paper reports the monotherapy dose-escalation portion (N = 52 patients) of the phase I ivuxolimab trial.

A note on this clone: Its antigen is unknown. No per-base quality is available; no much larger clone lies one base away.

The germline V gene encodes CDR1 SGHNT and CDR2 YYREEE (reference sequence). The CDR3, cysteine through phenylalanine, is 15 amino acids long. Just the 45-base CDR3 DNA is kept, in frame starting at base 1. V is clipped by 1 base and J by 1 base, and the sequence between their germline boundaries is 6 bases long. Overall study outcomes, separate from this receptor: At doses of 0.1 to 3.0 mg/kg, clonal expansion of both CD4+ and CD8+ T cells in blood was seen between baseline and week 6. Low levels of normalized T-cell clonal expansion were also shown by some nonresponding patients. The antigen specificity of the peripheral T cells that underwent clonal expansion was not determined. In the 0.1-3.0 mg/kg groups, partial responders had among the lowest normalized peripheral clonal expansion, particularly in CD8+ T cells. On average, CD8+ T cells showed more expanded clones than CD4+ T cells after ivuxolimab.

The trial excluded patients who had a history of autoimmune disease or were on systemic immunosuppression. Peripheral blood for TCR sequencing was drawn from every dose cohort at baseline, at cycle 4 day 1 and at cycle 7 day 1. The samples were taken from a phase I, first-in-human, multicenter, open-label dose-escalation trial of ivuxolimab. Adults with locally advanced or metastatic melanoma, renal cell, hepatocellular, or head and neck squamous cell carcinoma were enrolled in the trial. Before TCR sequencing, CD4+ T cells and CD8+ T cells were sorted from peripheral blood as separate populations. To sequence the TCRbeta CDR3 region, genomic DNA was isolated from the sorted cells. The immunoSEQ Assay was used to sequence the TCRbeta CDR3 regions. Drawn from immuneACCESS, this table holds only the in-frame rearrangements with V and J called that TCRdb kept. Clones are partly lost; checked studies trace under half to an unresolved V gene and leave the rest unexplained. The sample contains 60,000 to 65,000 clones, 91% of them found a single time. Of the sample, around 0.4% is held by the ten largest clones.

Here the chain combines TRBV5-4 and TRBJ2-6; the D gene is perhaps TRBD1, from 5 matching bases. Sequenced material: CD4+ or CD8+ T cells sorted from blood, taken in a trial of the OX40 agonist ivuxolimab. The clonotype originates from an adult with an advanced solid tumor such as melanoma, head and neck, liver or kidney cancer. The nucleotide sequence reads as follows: TGTGCCAGCAGCTTGAGGGGATCTGGGGCCAACGTCCTGACTTTC. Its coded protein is CASSLRGSGANVLTF.